The TCR beta chain described here comes from a study of blood T cell repertoires in COVID-19. At the level of the study: Samples of COVID-19 (acute and convalescent) were obtained from the United States, Italy and Spain. T cells, B-cell-depleted T cells, or PBMCs supplied cDNA or gDNA.

Clones were sequenced by immunoSEQ multiplex PCR, and TCRdb holds only the in-frame ones, with some missing. The data show fewer than 500,000 clones, 70% to 90% seen once. Recruited during active infection, patients (from Seattle) were subsequently followed longitudinally. The V end was cut by 0 bases, the J end by 3 bases, with 11 bases between. This CDR3 spans 15 amino acids. From germline, CDR1 is SGHTS and CDR2 YDEGEE. The rearrangement joins TRBV5-8 to TRBJ2-3, with D maybe TRBD2 (6 bases). The clonotype comes from a man aged 18 to 35 with COVID-19, enrolled during active disease. Sequenced input: peripheral blood. DNA of the CDR3: TGTGCCAGCAGCTTGGACGGGAGAAGAACAGATACGCAGTATTTT. This sequence encodes CASSLDGRRTDTQYF.